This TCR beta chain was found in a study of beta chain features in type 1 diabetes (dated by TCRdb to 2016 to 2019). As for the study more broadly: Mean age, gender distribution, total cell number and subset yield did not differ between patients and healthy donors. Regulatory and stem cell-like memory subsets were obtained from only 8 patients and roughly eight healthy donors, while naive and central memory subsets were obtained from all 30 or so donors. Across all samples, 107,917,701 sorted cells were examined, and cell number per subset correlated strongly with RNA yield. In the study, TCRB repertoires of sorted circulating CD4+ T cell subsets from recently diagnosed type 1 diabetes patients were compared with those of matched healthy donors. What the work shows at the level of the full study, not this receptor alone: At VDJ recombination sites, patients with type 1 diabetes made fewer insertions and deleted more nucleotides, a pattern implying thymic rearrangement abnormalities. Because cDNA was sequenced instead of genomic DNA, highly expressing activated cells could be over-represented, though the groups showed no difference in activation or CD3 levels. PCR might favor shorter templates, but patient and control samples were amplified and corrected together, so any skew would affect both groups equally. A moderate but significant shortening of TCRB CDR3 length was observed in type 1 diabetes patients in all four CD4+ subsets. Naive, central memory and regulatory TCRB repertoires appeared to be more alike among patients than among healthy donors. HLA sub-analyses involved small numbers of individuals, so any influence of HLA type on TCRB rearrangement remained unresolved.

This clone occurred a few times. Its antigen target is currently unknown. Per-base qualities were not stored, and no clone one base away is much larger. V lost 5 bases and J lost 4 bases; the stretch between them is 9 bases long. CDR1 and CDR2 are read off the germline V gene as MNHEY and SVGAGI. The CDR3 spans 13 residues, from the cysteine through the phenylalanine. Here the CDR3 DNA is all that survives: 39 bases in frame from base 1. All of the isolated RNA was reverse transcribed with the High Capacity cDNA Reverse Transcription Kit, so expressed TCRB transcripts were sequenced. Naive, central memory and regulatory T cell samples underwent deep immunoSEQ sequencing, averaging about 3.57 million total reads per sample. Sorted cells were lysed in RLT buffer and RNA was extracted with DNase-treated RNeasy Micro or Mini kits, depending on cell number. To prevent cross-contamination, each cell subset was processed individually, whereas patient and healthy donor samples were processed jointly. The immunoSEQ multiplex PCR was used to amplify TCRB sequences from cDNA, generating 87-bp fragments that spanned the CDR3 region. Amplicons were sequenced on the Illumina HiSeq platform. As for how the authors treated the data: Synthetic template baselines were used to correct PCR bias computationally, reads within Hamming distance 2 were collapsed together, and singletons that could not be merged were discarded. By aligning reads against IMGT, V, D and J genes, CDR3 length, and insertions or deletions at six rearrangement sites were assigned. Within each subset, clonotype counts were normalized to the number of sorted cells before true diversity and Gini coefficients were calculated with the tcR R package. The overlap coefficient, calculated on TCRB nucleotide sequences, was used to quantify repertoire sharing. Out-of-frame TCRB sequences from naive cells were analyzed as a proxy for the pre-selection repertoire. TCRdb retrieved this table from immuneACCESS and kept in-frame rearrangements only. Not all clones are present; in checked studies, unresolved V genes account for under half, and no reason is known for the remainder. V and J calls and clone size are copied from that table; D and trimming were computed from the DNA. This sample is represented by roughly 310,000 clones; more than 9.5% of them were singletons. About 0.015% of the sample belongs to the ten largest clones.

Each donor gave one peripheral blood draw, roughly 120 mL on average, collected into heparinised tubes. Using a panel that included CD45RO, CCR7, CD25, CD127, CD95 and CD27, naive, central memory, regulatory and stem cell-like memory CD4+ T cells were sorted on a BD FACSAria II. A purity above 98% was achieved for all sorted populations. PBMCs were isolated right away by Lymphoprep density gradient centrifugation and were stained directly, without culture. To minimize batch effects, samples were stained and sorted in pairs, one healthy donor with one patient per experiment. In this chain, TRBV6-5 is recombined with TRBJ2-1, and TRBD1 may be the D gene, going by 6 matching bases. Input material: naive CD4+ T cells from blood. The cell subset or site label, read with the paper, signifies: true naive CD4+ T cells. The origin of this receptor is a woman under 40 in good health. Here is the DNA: TGTGCCAGCAGTCGAACAGGGTACAATGAGCAGTTCTTC. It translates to CASSRTGYNEQFF.